One T cell receptor beta chain is described in this entry. Its antigen is currently unknown. The identical CDR3 is also encoded by other nucleotide sequences in the sample. The method was immunoSEQ multiplex PCR; TCRdb's version includes in-frame clones alone and lacks a portion of them. The sample consists of under 200,000 clones, about 92% of them appearing once. This specimen comes from a study of T cell responses to AZD1222 COVID-19 vaccine. Study in general: Timing groups of about 4 and about 12 weeks for second doses were pooled.

Whole-study findings and limits: Increased Spike-specific TCR breadth and depth were observed after two AZD1222 doses. Females outnumbered males among donors, who were mostly white British; clonal diversity was possibly underestimated. Nearly half of spike-specific TCRs reportedly target unmutated variant regions.

This CDR3 is 13 amino acids long. Per germline, CDR1 SGHAT and CDR2 FQDESV (reference sequence). J gave up 2 bases and V 4 bases, and 2 bases lay outside the gene matches. This specimen consisted of peripheral blood, obtained on day 0 of AZD1222 vaccination. The genes are TRBV11-1 and TRBJ2-7, with 7 bases that match TRBD1. The source of this sequence is an adult in good health. The CDR3 region is CASSSTGPYEQYF. The DNA of the CDR3 is TGTGCCAGCAGCTCGACAGGGCCCTACGAGCAGTACTTC.